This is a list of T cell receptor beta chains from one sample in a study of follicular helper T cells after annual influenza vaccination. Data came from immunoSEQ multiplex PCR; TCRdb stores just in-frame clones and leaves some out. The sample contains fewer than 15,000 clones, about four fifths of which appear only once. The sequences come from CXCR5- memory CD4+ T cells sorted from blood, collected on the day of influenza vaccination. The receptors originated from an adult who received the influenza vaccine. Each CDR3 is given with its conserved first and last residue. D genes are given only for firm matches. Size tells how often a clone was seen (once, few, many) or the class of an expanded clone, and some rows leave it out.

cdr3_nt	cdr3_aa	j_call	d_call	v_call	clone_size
TGTGCCAGCTCAGTTTATGAAAAACTGTTTTTT	CASSVYEKLFF	TRBJ1-4	.	TRBV18	.
TGTGCCAGCAGGATAGAAAGCGGGGGGTCCTACAATGAGCAGTTCTTC	CASRIESGGSYNEQFF	TRBJ2-1	TRBD2	TRBV28	few
TGTGCCAGCAGCTTACGGCCAGGGGGCTTTTACGAGCAGTACTTC	CASSLRPGGFYEQYF	TRBJ2-7	TRBD1	TRBV7-7	.
TGTGCCAGCAGTGAAAGGACAGCCACAGATACGCAGTATTTT	CASSERTATDTQYF	TRBJ2-3	.	TRBV2	.
TGTGCCAGCAGGAGCGACGGTCCCTACGAGCAGTACTTC	CASRSDGPYEQYF	TRBJ2-7	.	TRBV2	.
TGCGCCAGCAGCATTGGACTACAAGAGACCCAGTACTTC	CASSIGLQETQYF	TRBJ2-5	.	TRBV4-3	.
TGCGCCAGCAGCTTTGGGGTAGCAACTAATGAAAAACTGTTTTTT	CASSFGVATNEKLFF	TRBJ1-4	.	TRBV5-1	.
TGTGCCAGCTCACTCCTACTAGGTTCCACAGATACGCAGTATTTT	CASSLLLGSTDTQYF	TRBJ2-3	.	TRBV18	once
TGTGCCAGCAGCATCGGGACTAGCGGAAAATACAATGAGCAGTTCTTC	CASSIGTSGKYNEQFF	TRBJ2-1	TRBD2	TRBV11-2	.
TGTGCCACCAGCAGGGGACAGGGGATCAGTAATTCACCCCTCCACTTT	CATSRGQGISNSPLHF	TRBJ1-6	TRBD1	TRBV15	.
TGTGCCAGCAGTCAACAGGAATCTGGGGCCAACGTCCTGACTTTC	CASSQQESGANVLTF	TRBJ2-6	.	TRBV5-5	.
TGTGCCAGCTCACCCCCGAACTCATACTCCTCCTACGAGCAGTACTTC	CASSPPNSYSSYEQYF	TRBJ2-7	.	TRBV18	.
TGTGCCAGCCGTGAGGGACGGAACTACGAGCAGTACTTC	CASREGRNYEQYF	TRBJ2-7	.	TRBV5-5	.
TGTGCCAGCAGCTTAGGACTAGCCGGGCGATTGGACGAGCAGTACTTC	CASSLGLAGRLDEQYF	TRBJ2-7	TRBD2	TRBV5-4	.
TGTGCCAGCAGCCGGGACAGGGGGTTGCGGGGGAGCACAGATACGCAGTATTTT	CASSRDRGLRGSTDTQYF	TRBJ2-3	TRBD1	TRBV2	.
TGTGCCAGCAGTGCAGAAACAGGGGCCGGCTACACCTTC	CASSAETGAGYTF	TRBJ1-2	TRBD1	TRBV2	.
TGCAGCGCGGAGCGCTACCAAGAGACCCAGTACTTC	CSAERYQETQYF	TRBJ2-5	.	TRBV29-1	.
TGTGCCAGCAGCTTAGTTCCTAGCGGGGGGGCCGGTGGGAATGAGCAGTTCTTC	CASSLVPSGGAGGNEQFF	TRBJ2-1	TRBD2	TRBV11-3	.
TGTGCCAGCAGGCCGGGACAGGGGGGCAAAGAGACCCAGTACTTC	CASRPGQGGKETQYF	TRBJ2-5	TRBD1	TRBV28	once